This note documents a single T cell receptor (beta chain) sequence. Its antigen remains unidentified. TCRdb re-derived calls from the 5' RACE reads in MiXCR, one entry per CDR3 protein. The sample shows approximately 700,000 distinct CDR3 sequences, over 15% of them seen only once. Germline V lookup: CDR1 LGHNA, CDR2 YSLEER. The CDR3 contains 16 residues. V was clipped by 2 bases and J by 0 bases, with 12 bases between them. This entry belongs to a study of identical twins. Study outcomes and limitations: Beta out-of-frame sequences showed weaker excess twin sharing.

The sample was also linked to a second study, of T cells expressing NK-cell markers. Per that study: The sorts in several experiments were restricted to alpha-beta TCR T cells by an anti-gamma-delta TCR antibody. In several donors, dominant clonotypes made up roughly 25-60.1% of CD3+CD56-NKG2C+ cells.

Sequencing input: PBMCs. The receptor comes from a woman aged 18-29 years in good health. The V gene is TRBV4-3, the J gene TRBJ2-3; no clear D. The CDR3 region is CASSQLPPTSTDTQYF. CDR3 in DNA: TGCGCCAGCAGCCAACTACCGCCCACTAGCACAGATACGCAGTATTTT.